This T cell receptor (beta chain) appears in the sequencing data of a study of blood T cell repertoires in COVID-19. In the study overall: There were acute and convalescent COVID-19 samples, and they came from the United States, Italy and Spain.

Membership in each cohort depended on participant-reported clinical history. As originally analysed: Estimation of nucleated cell counts was performed using reference gene primer amplification. The repertoire was sequenced with immunoSEQ multiplex PCR; TCRdb's copy has only in-frame clones and lacks some. V and J calls plus clone size are reproduced from that table; the DNA served to infer D and trimming. The repertoire includes hundreds of thousands of clones, about 90% of them detected once, and under 3% sits in the top ten. This receptor was obtained from a woman aged 25 to 39 who had recovered from COVID-19. The sequenced sample was PBMCs or T cells enriched from blood (not recorded which).

CDR3 nucleotides: TGTGCCAGCAGCACAAGACAGGGACCCTACACCTTC. This translates into CASSTRQGPYTF. This sequence joins TRBV7-6 and TRBJ1-2; 7 positions match TRBD1. V lost 5 bases, J lost 10 bases, and 7 bases stayed unmatched. The CDR3 is made up of 12 amino acids. The germline CDR1 and CDR2 sequences are SGHVS and FNYEAQ.